A single sample gave rise to the 16 T cell receptor beta chains below, sequenced in a study of neurological immune-mediated disorders. TCRdb passed the 5' RACE reads through MiXCR, listing each CDR3 protein once. The sample has about 45,000 distinct CDR3 sequences, about 13% seen once; the top ten hold 11%. Documented time point: longitudinal time-point 3. The sample taken for sequencing was PBMCs. These receptors all stem from a man aged 30 to 45 in good health.

This clonotype has a count of ten or more. The chain couples TRBV5-1 to TRBJ1-1; D gene uncertain. This CDR3 contains 14 residues. V was clipped by 6 bases and J by 7 bases, with 19 bases between them. Per the germline V gene, CDR1 is SGHRS and CDR2 is YFSETQ. This chain's CDR3 is CASTYLKANGEAFF. The CDR3 DNA follows: TGCGCCAGCACCTACCTTAAAGCTAATGGTGAAGCTTTCTTT.

This clonotype was detected ten times or more. The chain recombines TRBV29-1 with TRBJ1-2; D remains unclear. The CDR3 consists of 12 residues. V shed 1 base and J shed 3 bases, with 6 bases lying between them. Looked up from germline, CDR1 is SQVTM and CDR2 is ANQGSEA. CDR3 in amino acids: CSVEARHYGYTF. The CDR3 DNA is TGCAGCGTTGAAGCTAGACACTATGGCTACACCTTC.

This clonotype has at least ten counts. This chain connects TRBV12-3 or TRBV12-4 to TRBJ1-4, with 10 bases matching TRBD1. The CDR3 has 16 amino acids. V trimming: 5 bases; J trimming: 2 bases; junction bases outside the gene matches: 5. The CDR3 nucleotides read TGTGCCAGCAGTCCTAGACAGGGGGCGACTAATGAAAAACTGTTTTTT. Translated: CASSPRQGATNEKLFF.

The sample holds many counts of this clonotype. The chain combines TRBV5-1 with TRBJ2-1; 10 nucleotides line up with TRBD2. CDR3 length: 17 residues. From germline, CDR1 is SGHRS and CDR2 YFSETQ. With 4 bases clipped from V and 2 bases from J, the junction kept 9 bases outside the gene matches. As DNA, the CDR3 is TGCGCCAGCAGCGCAATGGGACTAGCGAGAACCTACAATGAGCAGTTCTTC. Encoded protein: CASSAMGLARTYNEQFF.

This clonotype was observed many times. The V and J genes are TRBV12-3 or TRBV12-4 and TRBJ2-3, with TRBD2 matching over 13 bases. Trimming cost V 4 bases and J 1 base; bases outside gene matches: 8. The CDR3 is 18 residues long. In nucleotides, the CDR3 is TGTGCCAGCAGTTCAGGTCCCGGGACTAGCGGGGGCACAGATACGCAGTATTTT. It is translated as CASSSGPGTSGGTDTQYF.

This clonotype was seen repeatedly, ten times or more. The chain recombines TRBV10-3 with TRBJ1-2, with 7 bases that match TRBD1. Germline V gene sequence: CDR1 ENHRY, CDR2 SYGVKD. This CDR3 contains 14 residues. After removal of 9 bases from V and 4 bases from J, the junction contained 11 bases not matched to a gene. The DNA of the CDR3 is TGTGCCATAACGGAGGGGGCAGACATCTATGGCTACACCTTC. Protein product: CAITEGADIYGYTF.

This clonotype was seen at least ten times. J is TRBJ2-1 and V is TRBV7-3; 14 bases map to TRBD2. J gave up 8 bases and V 5 bases, and 2 bases lay outside the gene matches. CDR1 SGHTA and CDR2 FQGTGA come from the germline V gene. This CDR3 contains 14 residues. CDR3 residues: CASSLTSGGDEQFF. Here the CDR3 DNA reads TGTGCCAGCAGCCTGACTAGCGGGGGGGATGAGCAGTTCTTC.

This clonotype has at least ten counts. This chain joins TRBV28 and TRBJ2-7; the match to TRBD2 covers 11 bases. The J segment lost 2 bases and the V segment lost 5 bases, leaving 5 bases of the junction unmatched. Looked up from germline, CDR1 is MDHEN and CDR2 is SYDVKM. There are 15 residues in the CDR3. This CDR3 reads CASSPYSGRAYEQYF. The DNA of the CDR3 is TGTGCCAGCAGTCCCTATAGCGGGAGGGCCTACGAGCAGTACTTC.

This clonotype appeared many times. The gene calls are TRBV5-1 and TRBJ2-3, with D unresolved. CDR1 and CDR2 from the germline V gene are SGHRS and YFSETQ. V was shortened by 2 bases and J by 0 bases, with 7 bases between the two germline ends. This CDR3 is 14 amino acids long. The CDR3 DNA reads TGCGCCAGCAGCTTCGGCCCTAGCACAGATACGCAGTATTTT. It is translated as CASSFGPSTDTQYF.

The chain carries TRBV6-6 and TRBJ1-4; the D gene is possibly TRBD1 (5 bases). In germline, CDR1 is MNHNY, CDR2 SVGAGI (reference sequence). Trimming removed 3 bases at V and 1 base at J, with 9 bases between. This CDR3 spans 15 amino acids. The CDR3 DNA follows: TGTGCCAGCAGTTATGGGGGTCTAACTAATGAAAAACTGTTTTTT. Translated, it gives CASSYGGLTNEKLFF.

V is TRBV9 and J is TRBJ2-7; D is possibly TRBD1 (5 bases). The CDR3 sequence is 14 residues long. Looked up from germline, CDR1 is SGDLS and CDR2 is YYNGEE. Trimming removed 4 bases at V and 3 bases at J, with 14 bases between. CDR3 coding DNA: TGTGCCAGCAGCCCCCTTCAAGGGGACTACGAGCAGTACTTC. Encoded protein: CASSPLQGDYEQYF.

This clonotype was detected many times. The V and J genes are TRBV5-1 and TRBJ2-1, with 15 positions matching TRBD2. This CDR3 spans 20 amino acids. From germline, CDR1 is SGHRS and CDR2 YFSETQ. Losses at the gene ends were 2 bases for V and 5 bases for J; bases not matched to a gene: 14. This CDR3 is CASSLPGLAGGFGLDNEQFF. CDR3 DNA sequence: TGCGCCAGCAGCTTACCGGGACTAGCGGGAGGCTTCGGGTTGGACAATGAGCAGTTCTTC.

This clonotype has a count of ten or more. An end of the junction does not agree with germline; a read error may underlie this. The genes are TRBV12-3 or TRBV12-4 and TRBJ2-1; weak D call: TRBD2 (6 bases). CDR3 size: 14 residues. The DNA for the CDR3 is TGTGCCAGCAGTTTACAGGGACTGTACATTGAGCAGTTCTTC. It encodes CASSLQGLYIEQFF.

In this sample, this clonotype turned up many times. The chain carries TRBV15 and TRBJ2-3; D possibly corresponds to TRBD1 (5 bases). Trimming took off 0 bases at V and 2 bases at J, with 9 bases between the two ends. Germline lookup yields CDR1 LNHNV and CDR2 YYDKDF (reference sequence). The CDR3 runs 15 residues. This CDR3 reads CATSRDPTDTDTQYF. The CDR3 DNA follows: TGTGCCACCAGCAGAGATCCGACAGACACAGATACGCAGTATTTT.

At least ten counts were recorded for this clonotype. This chain links TRBV14 with TRBJ2-7; perhaps D is TRBD1 or TRBD2 (5 bases each). This CDR3 region has 16 residues. Germline CDR1 reads SGHDN; CDR2 reads FVKESK. Deletions cut 4 bases from V and 3 bases from J, with 19 bases between. CDR3 nucleotides: TGTGCCAGCAGCCCACTCACGGGACCTACCTACTACGAGCAGTACTTC. Its translation: CASSPLTGPTYYEQYF.

The chain carries TRBV7-8 and TRBJ2-5; the D is unclear. V lost 0 bases to trimming and J lost 5 bases, with 10 bases between them. CDR1 SGHVS and CDR2 FQNEAQ come from the germline V gene. CDR3 length: 14 residues. The DNA for the CDR3 is TGTGCCAGCAGCTTAGCGGAGTCCTTGGAGACCCAGTACTTC. Protein product: CASSLAESLETQYF.